The T cell receptor (beta chain) described here comes from a study of cytomegalovirus exposure and HLA in healthy donors. At the time of sampling, donors were nominally healthy, though unrecorded immune exposures were likely. The PCR used 60 Vbeta and 13 Jbeta primers. This table comes from immunoSEQ multiplex PCR, and its TCRdb copy is limited to in-frame clones, with some not included. The data show about 130,000 clones, 75% to 80% seen once. Notes on the study in general: Generally TCR sequences proved uncommon, though certain public TCRs appeared in numerous donors. A later analysis linked some 18,000 TCR beta sequences to HLA alleles at 0.05 false discovery rate.

With respect to this clone: Its antigen is unknown.

This receptor was taken from a man between 25 and 39 years old in good health and CMV-seronegative. Sequencing used PBMCs.

The CDR3 is CASSLGTSGAEKYF. CDR3 nucleotides: TGTGCCAGCAGCTTAGGGACTAGCGGGGCGGAGAAGTACTTC. This sequence joins TRBV7-2 and TRBJ2-7; 12 bases are a match to TRBD2. This CDR3 contains 14 residues. The germline gives CDR1 SGHTA, CDR2 FQGNSA. V dropped 1 base and J dropped 11; count of bases not matched to a gene: 6.